Listed below are T cell receptor beta chains from one sample, sequenced in a study of blood T cell repertoires in COVID-19. Sequenced by immunoSEQ multiplex PCR; TCRdb stores in-frame clones only, minus some. The sample lists 250,000 to 300,000 clones; around nine tenths were seen once. The sequenced material came from PBMCs or T cells enriched from blood (not recorded which). The receptors come from a woman in her thirties or forties who had recovered from COVID-19. The CDR3 runs from the conserved cysteine through the conserved F or W. A D gene is named only where the DNA matches it firmly. The size field is filled for only some rows; it gives once, few, many or a size class.

V: TRBV5-1; size: -; length: 15; D: TRBD1; J: TRBJ2-5; DNA: TGCGCCAGCAGCGGGACAGGGGAGATGGGGGAGACCCAGTACTTC; CDR3: CASSGTGEMGETQYF
V: TRBV24-1; size: -; length: 16; D: TRBD2; J: TRBJ2-2; DNA: TGTGCCACCAGTGATTCACGGAGCGGGGACACCGGGGAGCTGTTTTTT; CDR3: CATSDSRSGDTGELFF
V: TRBV6-2/TRBV6-3; size: -; length: 14; D: -; J: TRBJ2-3; DNA: TGTGCCAGCAGTACATATTACAGCACAGATACGCAGTATTTT; CDR3: CASSTYYSTDTQYF
V: TRBV10-3; size: -; length: 16; D: TRBD2; J: TRBJ2-1; DNA: TGTGCCATCAGTGAGCCCGGGACTAGCGGGAGCAATGAGCAGTTCTTC; CDR3: CAISEPGTSGSNEQFF
V: TRBV11-2; size: -; length: 16; D: TRBD1; J: TRBJ1-1; DNA: TGTGCCAGCGTCCCGGGACAGGGTCATACGGTCACTGAAGCTTTCTTT; CDR3: CASVPGQGHTVTEAFF
V: TRBV10-3; size: -; length: 18; D: TRBD2; J: TRBJ2-7; DNA: TGTGCCATCAGTGAGTCGAAAAGCTTGGGGACTAGCGACGGCGAGCAGTACTTC; CDR3: CAISESKSLGTSDGEQYF
V: TRBV11-3; size: -; length: 13; D: TRBD1; J: TRBJ1-1; DNA: TGTGCCAGCAGCACCGACAGGGACACTGAAGCTTTCTTT; CDR3: CASSTDRDTEAFF
V: TRBV18; size: -; length: 12; D: TRBD1; J: TRBJ1-5; DNA: TGTGCCAGCTCTGGGACAGGGGAACACCAGCATTTT; CDR3: CASSGTGEHQHF
V: TRBV28; size: -; length: 19; D: -; J: TRBJ1-4; DNA: TGTGCCAGCAGTTTAATGGGGCTTCTGAACCCAGGGGCTAATGAAAAACTGTTTTTT; CDR3: CASSLMGLLNPGANEKLFF
V: TRBV3-1/TRBV3-2; size: -; length: 21; D: TRBD1; J: TRBJ1-5; DNA: TGTGCCAGCAGCCAAGATGTGGTTTCGGACAGGGATTGTGATCGCAATCAGCCCCAGCATTTT; CDR3: CASSQDVVSDRDCDRNQPQHF
V: TRBV11-2; size: once; length: 16; D: TRBD1; J: TRBJ2-5; DNA: TGTGCCAGCAGCTTAGTGCCGACAGGGTTTGAAGAGACCCAGTACTTC; CDR3: CASSLVPTGFEETQYF
V: TRBV9; size: -; length: 17; D: -; J: TRBJ2-7; DNA: TGTGCCAGCAGCGTAGCTCCCGGGACATTGAGCTCCTACGAGCAGTACTTC; CDR3: CASSVAPGTLSSYEQYF
V: TRBV4-2; size: -; length: 15; D: TRBD2; J: TRBJ2-1; DNA: TGTGCCAGCAGCCAAGGGTCTAGCGGGAGTAATGAGCAGTTCTTC; CDR3: CASSQGSSGSNEQFF
V: TRBV19; size: few; length: 13; D: -; J: TRBJ1-4; DNA: TGTGCCAGTAGTATAAACAGGGCTGAAAAACTGTTTTTT; CDR3: CASSINRAEKLFF
V: TRBV4-1; size: -; length: 17; D: -; J: TRBJ2-5; DNA: TGCGCCAGCAGCCAAGAGAAGGAGGGGGCCGGGCGAGAGACCCAGTACTTC; CDR3: CASSQEKEGAGRETQYF
V: TRBV5-1; size: once; length: 17; D: TRBD1; J: TRBJ2-3; DNA: TGCGCCAGCAGCCGGGACAGGATTACTACTAGCACAGATACGCAGTATTTT; CDR3: CASSRDRITTSTDTQYF
V: TRBV7-9; size: -; length: 13; D: TRBD1; J: TRBJ1-1; DNA: TGTGCCAGCGGGGACAGGGGGAACACTGAAGCTTTCTTT; CDR3: CASGDRGNTEAFF
V: TRBV5-1; size: -; length: 13; D: -; J: TRBJ1-5; DNA: TGCGCCAGCAGCTGGGCGGGTACGCAGCCCCAGCATTTT; CDR3: CASSWAGTQPQHF
V: TRBV30; size: -; length: 15; D: TRBD1; J: TRBJ1-5; DNA: TGTGCCTGGAGTAGTCAGGGGACAGTGAATCAGCCCCAGCATTTT; CDR3: CAWSSQGTVNQPQHF
V: TRBV6-2/TRBV6-3; size: -; length: 15; D: TRBD2; J: TRBJ2-3; DNA: TGTGCCAGCAGTTACCCTAGCGGGGGCACAGATACGCAGTATTTT; CDR3: CASSYPSGGTDTQYF
V: TRBV19; size: -; length: 14; D: -; J: TRBJ2-3; DNA: TGTGCCAGTAGTGTCGACAGCGCCACAGATACGCAGTATTTT; CDR3: CASSVDSATDTQYF
V: TRBV3-1/TRBV3-2; size: -; length: 17; D: -; J: TRBJ1-5; DNA: TGTGCCAGCAGCCAAGGAGGTTTGGCCGGGTACAATCAGCCCCAGCATTTT; CDR3: CASSQGGLAGYNQPQHF
V: TRBV6-5; size: -; length: 16; D: -; J: TRBJ2-5; DNA: TGTGCCAGCAGTTACCATGGACTCAGGATACAAGAGACCCAGTACTTC; CDR3: CASSYHGLRIQETQYF